Here is one T cell receptor (beta chain) with its context. Its antigen is currently not known. Base qualities are not provided; no much larger clone lies one nucleotide away. These data originate in a study of technical replicates of blood from several donors (dated by TCRdb to about 2017). Trimming takes 10 bases from V and 1 base from J, and the germline ends sit 14 bases apart. For CDR1 and CDR2, the germline V gene (reference sequence) lists MNHEY and SMNVEV. Its CDR3 holds 13 amino acids, cysteine through phenylalanine. Of the read, only the CDR3 DNA is kept; its 39 bases are in frame from base 1. Libraries were built with the immunoSEQ multiplex PCR assay. Entries here come from immuneACCESS through TCRdb and include only in-frame sequences with V and J called. Some clones fail to appear in such tables; in the studies checked, an unresolved V gene covers under half of the shortfall, and the cause of the remainder is unknown. Within this sample are 15,000 or so clones, with under 85% of them counted one time only. The ten largest make up over 10% of the sample.

The material sequenced was PBMCs. This receptor was obtained from a human donor in good health. The rearranged segments are TRBV27 and TRBJ2-7, with TRBD1 as a weak D call on 5 bases. The CDR3 loop reads CATLRAGSYEQYF. The DNA sequence follows: TGTGCCACCCTCCGGGCAGGGTCCTACGAGCAGTACTTC.